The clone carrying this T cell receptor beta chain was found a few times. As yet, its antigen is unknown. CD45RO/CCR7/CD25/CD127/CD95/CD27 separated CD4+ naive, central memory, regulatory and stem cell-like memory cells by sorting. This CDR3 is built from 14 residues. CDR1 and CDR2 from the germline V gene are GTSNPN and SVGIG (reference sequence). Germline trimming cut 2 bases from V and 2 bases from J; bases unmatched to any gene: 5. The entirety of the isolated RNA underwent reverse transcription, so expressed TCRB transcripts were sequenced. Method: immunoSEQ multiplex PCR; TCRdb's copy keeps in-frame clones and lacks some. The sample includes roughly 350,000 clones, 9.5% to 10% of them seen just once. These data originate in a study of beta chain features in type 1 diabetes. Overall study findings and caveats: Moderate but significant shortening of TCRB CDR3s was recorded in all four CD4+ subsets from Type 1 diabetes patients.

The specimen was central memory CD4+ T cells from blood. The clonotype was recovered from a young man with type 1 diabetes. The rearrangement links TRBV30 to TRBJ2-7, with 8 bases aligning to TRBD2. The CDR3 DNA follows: TGTGCCTGGAGTTTTACTAGCGGACCCTACGAGCAGTACTTC. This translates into CAWSFTSGPYEQYF.